Listed below are T cell receptor beta chains from one sample, sequenced in a study of OX40 agonist ivuxolimab in advanced cancers. Libraries were prepared by immunoSEQ multiplex PCR; TCRdb keeps only in-frame clonotypes and omits some of them. In the table there are 70,000 to 100,000 clones, around 89% of which are singletons. The sample in question was CD4+ or CD8+ T cells sorted from blood, obtained in a trial of the OX40 agonist ivuxolimab. Every receptor here comes from an adult with an advanced solid tumor such as melanoma, head and neck, liver or kidney cancer. Each CDR3 is given with its conserved first and last residue. D genes are given only for firm matches.

cdr3_length j_call v_call d_call cdr3_aa cdr3_nt
16 TRBJ2-1 TRBV5-1 TRBD1 CASSLGRTGAYNEQFF TGCGCCAGCAGCTTGGGGCGGACAGGCGCCTACAATGAGCAGTTCTTC
17 TRBJ2-3 TRBV5-6 TRBD2 CASSFGTSGMSTDTQYF TGTGCCAGCAGCTTCGGGACTAGCGGGATGAGCACAGATACGCAGTATTTT
13 TRBJ2-7 TRBV7-9 . CASSLGPIREQYF TGTGCCAGCAGCTTAGGCCCTATCCGAGAGCAGTACTTC
11 TRBJ2-7 TRBV25-1 . CASSNTYEQYF TGTGCCAGCAGTAATACCTACGAGCAGTACTTC
14 TRBJ2-2 TRBV10-3 . CAITARDITGELFF TGTGCCATCACCGCCAGGGATATCACCGGGGAGCTGTTTTTT
16 TRBJ1-2 TRBV5-8 TRBD1 CASSLAGQLRLYGYTF TGTGCCAGCAGCTTGGCGGGACAGCTTCGACTCTATGGCTACACCTTC
13 TRBJ1-5 TRBV25-1 TRBD1 CASSEDRAQPQHF TGTGCCAGCAGTGAGGACAGGGCTCAGCCCCAGCATTTT
13 TRBJ2-7 TRBV27 . CASSSGDGYEQYF TGTGCCAGCAGTTCGGGGGACGGCTACGAGCAGTACTTC
14 TRBJ2-5 TRBV6-5 . CASSGRLPQETQYF TGTGCCAGCAGTGGACGACTACCCCAAGAGACCCAGTACTTC
16 TRBJ2-1 TRBV10-3 TRBD2 CAITRAGLAGGGEQFF TGTGCCATCACCCGGGCTGGACTAGCGGGAGGTGGTGAGCAGTTCTTC
13 TRBJ2-1 TRBV2 . CASTGLPYNEQFF TGTGCCAGCACAGGTCTACCCTACAATGAGCAGTTCTTC
14 TRBJ1-4 TRBV28 TRBD1 CASRTTGGNEKLFF TGTGCCAGCAGGACCACAGGGGGCAATGAAAAACTGTTTTTT